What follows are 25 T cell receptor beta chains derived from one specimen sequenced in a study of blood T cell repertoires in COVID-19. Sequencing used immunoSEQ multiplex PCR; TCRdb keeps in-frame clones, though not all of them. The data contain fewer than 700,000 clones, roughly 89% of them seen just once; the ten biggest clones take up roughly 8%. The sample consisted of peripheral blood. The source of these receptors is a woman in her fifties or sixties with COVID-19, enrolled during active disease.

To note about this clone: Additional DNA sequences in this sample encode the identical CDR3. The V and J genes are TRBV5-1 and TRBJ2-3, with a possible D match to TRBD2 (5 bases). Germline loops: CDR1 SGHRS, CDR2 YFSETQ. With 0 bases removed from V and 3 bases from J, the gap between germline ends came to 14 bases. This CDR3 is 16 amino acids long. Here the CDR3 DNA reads TGCGCCAGCAGCTTGGGGGCGGGCCCAAGTACAGATACGCAGTATTTT. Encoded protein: CASSLGAGPSTDTQYF.

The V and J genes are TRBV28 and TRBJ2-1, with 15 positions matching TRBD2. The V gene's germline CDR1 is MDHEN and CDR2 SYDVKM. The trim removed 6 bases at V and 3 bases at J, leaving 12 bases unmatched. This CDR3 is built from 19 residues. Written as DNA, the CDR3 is TGTGCCAGCAGACGAATTCCCGGGACTAGCGGGGGGTACTACAATGAGCAGTTCTTC. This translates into CASRRIPGTSGGYYNEQFF.

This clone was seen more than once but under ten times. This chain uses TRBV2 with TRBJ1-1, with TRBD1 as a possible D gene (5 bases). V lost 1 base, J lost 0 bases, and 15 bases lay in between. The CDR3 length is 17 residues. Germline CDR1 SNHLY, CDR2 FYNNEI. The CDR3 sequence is CASSEVRQGYLNTEAFF. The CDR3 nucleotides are TGTGCCAGCAGTGAAGTTAGGCAGGGTTACTTGAACACTGAAGCTTTCTTT.

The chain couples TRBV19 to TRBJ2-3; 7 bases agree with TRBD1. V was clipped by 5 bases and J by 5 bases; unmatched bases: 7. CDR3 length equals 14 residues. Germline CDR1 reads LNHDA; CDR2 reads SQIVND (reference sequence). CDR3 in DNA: TGTGCCAGTAGTGATCAAGGGGGCCGAGATACGCAGTATTTT. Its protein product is CASSDQGGRDTQYF.

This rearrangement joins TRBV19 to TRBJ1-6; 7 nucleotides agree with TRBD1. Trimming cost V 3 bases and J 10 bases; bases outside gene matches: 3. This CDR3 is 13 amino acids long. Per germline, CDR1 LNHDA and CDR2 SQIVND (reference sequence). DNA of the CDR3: TGTGCCAGTAGTATGACAGGGCGATCACCCCTCCACTTT. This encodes CASSMTGRSPLHF.

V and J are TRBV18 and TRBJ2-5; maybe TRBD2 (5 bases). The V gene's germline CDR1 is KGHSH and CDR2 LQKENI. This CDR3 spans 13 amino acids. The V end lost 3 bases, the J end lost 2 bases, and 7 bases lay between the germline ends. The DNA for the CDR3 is TGTGCCAGCTCACCGAGGGATCAAGAGACCCAGTACTTC. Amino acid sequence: CASSPRDQETQYF.

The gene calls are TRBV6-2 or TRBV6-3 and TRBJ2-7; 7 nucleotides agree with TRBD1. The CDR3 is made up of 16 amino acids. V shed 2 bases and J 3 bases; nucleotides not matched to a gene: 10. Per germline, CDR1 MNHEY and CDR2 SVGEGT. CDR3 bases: TGTGCCAGCAGTTACCCTCGACAGGGATCGAGCTACGAGCAGTACTTC. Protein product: CASSYPRQGSSYEQYF.

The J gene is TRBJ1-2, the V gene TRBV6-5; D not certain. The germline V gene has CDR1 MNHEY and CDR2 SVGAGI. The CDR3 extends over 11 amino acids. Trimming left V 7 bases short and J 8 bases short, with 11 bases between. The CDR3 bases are TGTGCCAGCAAGCGGACCGGGGGCTACACCTTC. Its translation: CASKRTGGYTF.

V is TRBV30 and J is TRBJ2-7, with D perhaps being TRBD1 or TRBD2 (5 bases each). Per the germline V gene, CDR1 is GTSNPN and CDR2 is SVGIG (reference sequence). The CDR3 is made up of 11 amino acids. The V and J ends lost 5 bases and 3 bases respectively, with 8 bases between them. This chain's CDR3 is CAWGGVYEQYF. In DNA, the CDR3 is TGTGCCTGGGGGGGAGTCTACGAGCAGTACTTC. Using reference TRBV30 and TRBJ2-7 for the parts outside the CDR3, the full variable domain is SQTIHQWPATLVQPVGSPLSLECTVEGTSNPNLYWYRQAAGRGLQLLFYSVGIGQISSEVPQNLSASRPQDRQFILSSKKLLLSDSGFYLCAWGGVYEQYFGPGTRLTVT.

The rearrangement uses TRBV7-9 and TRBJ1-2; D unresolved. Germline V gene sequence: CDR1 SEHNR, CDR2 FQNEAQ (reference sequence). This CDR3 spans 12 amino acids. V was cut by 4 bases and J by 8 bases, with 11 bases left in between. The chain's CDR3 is CASSSTPVGYTF. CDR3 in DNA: TGTGCCAGCAGCTCCACACCCGTAGGCTACACCTTC.

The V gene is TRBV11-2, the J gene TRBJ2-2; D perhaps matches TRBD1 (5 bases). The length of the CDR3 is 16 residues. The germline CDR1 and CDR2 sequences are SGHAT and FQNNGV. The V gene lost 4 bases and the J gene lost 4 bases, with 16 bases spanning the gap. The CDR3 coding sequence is TGTGCCAGCAGCTCCTCCGTAGGGGTGGGCACCGGGGAGCTGTTTTTT. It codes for CASSSSVGVGTGELFF.

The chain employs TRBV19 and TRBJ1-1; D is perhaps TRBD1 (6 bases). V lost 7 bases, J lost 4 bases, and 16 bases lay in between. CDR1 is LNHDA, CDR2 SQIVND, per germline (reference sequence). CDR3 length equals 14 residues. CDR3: CASNKQGFGTEAFF. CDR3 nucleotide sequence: TGTGCCAGTAATAAACAGGGTTTCGGCACTGAAGCTTTCTTT.

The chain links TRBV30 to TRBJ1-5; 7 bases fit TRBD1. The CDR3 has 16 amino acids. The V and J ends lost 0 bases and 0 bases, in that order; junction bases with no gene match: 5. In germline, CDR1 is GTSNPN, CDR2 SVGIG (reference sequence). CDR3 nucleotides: TGTGCCTGGAGTGTAGGGACAGCCTATAGCAATCAGCCCCAGCATTTT. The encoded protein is CAWSVGTAYSNQPQHF.

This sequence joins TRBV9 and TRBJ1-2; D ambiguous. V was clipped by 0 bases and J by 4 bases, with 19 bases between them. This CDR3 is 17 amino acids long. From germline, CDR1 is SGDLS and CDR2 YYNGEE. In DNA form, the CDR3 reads TGTGCCAGCAGCGTAGGATCAGAGGCAGTTACTACCTATGGCTACACCTTC. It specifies CASSVGSEAVTTYGYTF.

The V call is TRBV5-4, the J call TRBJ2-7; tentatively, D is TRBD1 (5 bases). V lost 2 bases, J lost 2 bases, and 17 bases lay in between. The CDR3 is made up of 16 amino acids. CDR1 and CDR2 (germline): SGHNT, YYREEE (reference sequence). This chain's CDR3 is CASSFTGSAFPYEQYF. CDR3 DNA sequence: TGTGCCAGCAGCTTTACAGGATCAGCCTTCCCCTACGAGCAGTACTTC.

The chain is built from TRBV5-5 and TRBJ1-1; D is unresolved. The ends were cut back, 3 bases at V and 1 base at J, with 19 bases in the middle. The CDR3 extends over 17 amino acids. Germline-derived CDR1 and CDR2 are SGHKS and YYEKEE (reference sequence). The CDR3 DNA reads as TGTGCCAGCAGCTCAACCTTTCAGGTGGGTGGGAACACTGAAGCTTTCTTT. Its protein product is CASSSTFQVGGNTEAFF.

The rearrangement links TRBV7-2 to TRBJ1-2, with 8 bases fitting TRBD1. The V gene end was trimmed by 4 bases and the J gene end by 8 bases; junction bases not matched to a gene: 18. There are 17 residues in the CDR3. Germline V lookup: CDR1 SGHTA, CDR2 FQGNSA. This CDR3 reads CASSSTIGQGRSYGYTF. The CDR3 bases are TGTGCCAGCAGCTCCACTATCGGACAGGGAAGAAGTTACGGCTACACCTTC.

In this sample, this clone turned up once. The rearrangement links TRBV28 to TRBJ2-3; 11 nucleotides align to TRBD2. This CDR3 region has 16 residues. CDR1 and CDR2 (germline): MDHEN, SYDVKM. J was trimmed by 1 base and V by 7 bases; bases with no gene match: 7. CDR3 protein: CASTLSGLAGTDTQYF. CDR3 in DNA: TGTGCCAGCACCCTTTCGGGACTAGCGGGCACAGATACGCAGTATTTT.

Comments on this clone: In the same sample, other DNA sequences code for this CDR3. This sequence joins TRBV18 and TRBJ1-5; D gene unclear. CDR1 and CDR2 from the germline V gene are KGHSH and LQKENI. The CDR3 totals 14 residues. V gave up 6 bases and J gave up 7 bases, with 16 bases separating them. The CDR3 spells CASSPSGLGQPQHF. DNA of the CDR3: TGTGCCAGCTCGCCTTCGGGGTTGGGGCAGCCCCAGCATTTT. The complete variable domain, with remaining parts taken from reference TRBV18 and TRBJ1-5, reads NAGVMQNPRHLVRRRGQEARLRCSPMKGHSHVYWYRQLPEEGLKFMVYLQKENIIDESGMPKERFSAEFPKEGPSILRIQQVVRGDSAAYFCASSPSGLGQPQHFGDGTRLSIL.

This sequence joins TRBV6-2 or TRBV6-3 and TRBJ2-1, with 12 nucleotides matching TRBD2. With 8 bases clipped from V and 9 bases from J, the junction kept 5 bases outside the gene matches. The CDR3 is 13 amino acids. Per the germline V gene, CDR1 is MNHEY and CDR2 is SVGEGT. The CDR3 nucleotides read TGTGCCAGCCGTTCTAGCGGGGGGGCTGAGCAGTTCTTC. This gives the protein CASRSSGGAEQFF.

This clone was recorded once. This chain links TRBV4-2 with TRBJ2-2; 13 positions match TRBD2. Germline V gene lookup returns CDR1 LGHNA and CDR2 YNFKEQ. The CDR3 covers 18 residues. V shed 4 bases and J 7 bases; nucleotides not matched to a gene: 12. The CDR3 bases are TGTGCCAGCAGCCTTAAGACTAGCGGGGGGTCCGTGGGCGGGGAGCTGTTTTTT. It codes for CASSLKTSGGSVGGELFF.

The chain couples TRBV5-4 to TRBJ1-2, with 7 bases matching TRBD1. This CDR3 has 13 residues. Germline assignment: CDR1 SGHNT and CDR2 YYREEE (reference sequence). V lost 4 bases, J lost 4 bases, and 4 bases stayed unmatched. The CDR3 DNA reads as TGTGCCAGCAGCCCAGGGGGTTCCTATGGCTACACCTTC. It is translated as CASSPGGSYGYTF.

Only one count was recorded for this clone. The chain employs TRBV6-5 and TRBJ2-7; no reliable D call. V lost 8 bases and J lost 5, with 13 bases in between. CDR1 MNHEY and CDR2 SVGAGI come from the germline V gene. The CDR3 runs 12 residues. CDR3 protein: CASFAQPDEQYF. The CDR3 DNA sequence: TGTGCCAGCTTTGCGCAACCGGACGAGCAGTACTTC.

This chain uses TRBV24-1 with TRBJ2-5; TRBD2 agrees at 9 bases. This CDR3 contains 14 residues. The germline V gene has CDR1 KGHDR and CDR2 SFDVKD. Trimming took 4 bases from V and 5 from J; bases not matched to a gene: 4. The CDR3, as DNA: TGTGCCACCAGTGACCCGCTAGCGGGGGAGACCCAGTACTTC. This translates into CATSDPLAGETQYF.

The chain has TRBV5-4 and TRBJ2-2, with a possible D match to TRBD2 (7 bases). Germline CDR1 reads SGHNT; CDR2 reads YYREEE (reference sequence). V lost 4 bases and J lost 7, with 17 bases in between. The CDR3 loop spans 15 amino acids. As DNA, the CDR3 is TGTGCCAGCAGCAGGGGGGGCGCCACGGGCGGGGAGCTGTTTTTT. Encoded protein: CASSRGGATGGELFF.